Here is one T cell receptor beta chain with its context. Its recognized antigen is unknown. Base qualities are missing; no much larger clone stands one base away. Library preparation employed the immunoSEQ multiplex PCR assay. Following the manufacturer's protocol, the hsTCRB Kit was used to amplify rearranged TCR beta chain sequences. An Illumina MiSeq was used to sequence the TCRB libraries. As for the original processing: Demultiplexing, trimming and gene mapping were performed with the kit vendor's proprietary platform. TCRdb limited this immuneACCESS table to in-frame rearrangements with V and J called. A share of clones is missing; checked studies link under half to unresolved V genes, and the rest is unexplained. For V, J and clone size, that table is used; D and trimming come from the DNA. Within this sample are tens of thousands of clones, with roughly four fifths of them counted one time only. The top ten constitute roughly 5% of the sample.

The data were obtained in a study of a mutant IDH1 vaccine in newly diagnosed glioma (dated by TCRdb to about 2021). Regarding the complete study: In the chemotherapy-containing groups, vaccination started alongside temozolomide cycles, whereas in patients who had radiotherapy alone it started 4-6 weeks after radiotherapy. For exploratory analyses, longitudinal TCRB deep sequencing was carried out in more than 20 treated patients wherever samples were available. Of the approximately 35 treated patients, about 62% were male and about 40% were female, and the mean age was approximately 41 years. Six visits were used for peripheral blood collection: V03 (baseline), V05, V07, V10, V12 and V13. Prior to enrollment, patients had been given standard therapy consisting of radiotherapy alone, temozolomide alone, or radiochemotherapy with temozolomide, with the combination given to most patients. The week-35 safety follow-up was designated visit V12, and the week-47 end of study was designated visit V13.

The sample's time point, from its label and the paper: week 35, safety follow-up. A 20-mer mutant IDH1 peptide at 300 micrograms in Montanide made up each vaccine dose, which was injected subcutaneously together with topical imiquimod. Patients were given eight vaccinations, in weeks 1, 3, 5, 7, 11, 15, 19 and 23, which matched visits V03 through V10. Donors had newly diagnosed WHO grade 3 or 4 IDH1-mutant astrocytomas with loss of nuclear ATRX. The samples were drawn from NOA16, a multicentre, single-arm, open-label phase I trial in Germany that tested a mutant IDH1 peptide vaccine in humans for the first time. The DNeasy Blood and Tissue Kit was used to extract genomic DNA from EDTA blood for TCRB sequencing. Overall study results and their limits: PBMC samples for TCRB deep sequencing were selected based on availability. It was noted by the authors that analyses of patient blood samples could not be reproduced owing to sample limitations. Pseudoprogression seemed to be unrelated to changes in the top peripheral T cell clonotypes found by TCRB sequencing. Immune responses induced by the vaccine were seen in around 93% of patients across multiple MHC alleles.

There are 13 amino acids in the CDR3, from cysteine to phenylalanine inclusive. Just the 39-base CDR3 DNA is kept, in frame starting at base 1. The germline V gene encodes CDR1 SQVTM and CDR2 ANQGSEA. Here V drops 6 bases and J drops 8 bases, and the junction holds 7 bases not matched to any gene. Recombination linked TRBV29-1 to TRBJ1-6, with TRBD1 identical over 7 junction bases. This receptor was taken from a man in his fifties or sixties with glioma. The source material was PBMCs, sampled from a glioma patient whose treatment included an IDH1 peptide vaccine. The CDR3: CSVTTGNDSPLHF. In nucleotides, the sequence is TGCAGCGTGACGACAGGGAATGATTCACCCCTCCACTTT.